Presented here are 14 T cell receptor beta chains from one specimen sequenced in a study of blood T cells in healthy people across ages. PCR was performed a second time for about 7 to 12 cycles using a sample-barcoded 5' primer and a J-beta primer mix. TCRdb reprocessed the 5' RACE reads with MiXCR, giving one entry per CDR3 protein. The sample carries around 990,000 distinct CDR3 sequences, about 23% recorded once. These data are also associated with another study on T cells of mothers and their children.

The sequenced sample was blood. These receptors all come from a girl aged 2 to 9 in good health.

The J gene is TRBJ2-5, the V gene TRBV12-3 or TRBV12-4, with D possibly matching TRBD1 (6 bases). The J call may be mistaken, given a closer DNA end match to TRBJ2-1. The CDR3 length is 15 residues. CDR3 amino acids: CASSGGQSYRDEQFF. The DNA for the CDR3 is TGTGCCAGCAGCGGCGGACAGTCGTATCGGGATGAGCAGTTCTTC.

This clonotype has more than one count but fewer than ten. The chain combines TRBV3-1 with TRBJ1-1, with a possible D match to TRBD1 (6 bases). This CDR3 spans 14 amino acids. Germline lookup yields CDR1 LGHDT and CDR2 YNNKEL (reference sequence). Between the trimmed V and J ends, which lost 1 base and 2 bases, there was a span of 8 bases. The CDR3 loop is CASSQAGDNTEAFF. The CDR3 nucleotides read TGTGCCAGCAGCCAAGCAGGGGATAACACTGAAGCTTTCTTT.

This clonotype came up a few times. J is TRBJ2-1 and V is TRBV7-9; no clear D. Judging by the DNA end, TRBJ2-5 fits better; the J call may be wrong. CDR3 length: 14 amino acids. Germline CDR1 SEHNR, CDR2 FQNEAQ (reference sequence). The CDR3 nucleotides read TGTGCCAGCAGCGAATCAGGAGATGGTGAGACCCAGTACTTC. Protein: CASSESGDGETQYF.

This clonotype was counted between two and nine times. The V and J genes are TRBV29-1 and TRBJ2-5; 8 positions match TRBD2. Trimming took 6 bases from V and 4 from J; bases not matched to a gene: 7. CDR3 length: 13 residues. The germline CDR1 and CDR2 sequences are SQVTM and ANQGSEA. CDR3 DNA sequence: TGCAGCGTCACAGAACTAGCGGTAGAGACCCAGTACTTC. This codes for CSVTELAVETQYF.

The genes are TRBV7-2 and TRBJ2-5; D not resolved. The germline CDR1 and CDR2 sequences are SGHTA and FQGNSA. The ends were cut back, 5 bases at V and 11 bases at J, with 21 bases in the middle. The CDR3 spans 14 residues. The DNA for the CDR3 is TGTGCCAGCAGCGCAACCATGGGTTATGGAGAGCAGTACTTC. It codes for CASSATMGYGEQYF. Based on the CDR3 plus reference TRBV7-2 and TRBJ2-5, the full variable domain is GAGVSQSPSNKVTEKGKDVELRCDPISGHTALYWYRQSLGQGLEFLIYFQGNSAPDKSGLPSDRFSAERTGGSVSTLTIQRTQQEDSAVYLCASSATMGYGEQYFGPGTRLLVL.

This clonotype was detected many times. This chain uses TRBV2 with TRBJ2-7, with D perhaps matching TRBD1 or TRBD2 (6 bases each). This CDR3 has 12 residues. V was cut by 6 bases and J by 4 bases, with 10 bases left in between. CDR1 is SNHLY and CDR2 is FYNNEI in the germline V gene. The CDR3 DNA follows: TGTGCCAGCAGGAGGGGGGAGTACGAGCAGTACTTC. It codes for CASRRGEYEQYF.

A few counts support this clonotype. The rearrangement links TRBV10-3 to TRBJ2-3; D is unresolved. The V and J ends lost 2 bases and 6 bases respectively, with 18 bases between them. Germline CDR1 is ENHRY and CDR2 is SYGVKD. The CDR3 is made up of 16 amino acids. The CDR3 spells CAISEPTPGPLDTQYF. The CDR3 nucleotides are TGTGCCATCAGTGAGCCGACCCCCGGCCCCCTGGATACGCAGTATTTT.

The DNA of the CDR3 is TGCGCCAGCAGCTCGGCTATGGGGCAAGAGACCCAGTACTTC. Protein product: CASSSAMGQETQYF. This sequence joins TRBV5-1 and TRBJ2-5; D not certain. Germline V lookup: CDR1 SGHRS, CDR2 YFSETQ. V shed 3 bases and J shed 2 bases, with 11 bases lying between them. CDR3 length: 14 residues.

The chain carries TRBV24-1 and TRBJ1-2; D perhaps matches TRBD1 (6 bases). The CDR3 consists of 13 residues. From germline, CDR1 is KGHDR and CDR2 SFDVKD. The germline V and J ends were trimmed by 7 bases and 0 bases, with 8 bases remaining between them. The CDR3: CATRDSSNYGYTF. The DNA of the CDR3 is TGTGCCACCAGGGACAGCTCTAACTATGGCTACACCTTC.

V and J are TRBV4-1 and TRBJ2-1; D perhaps matches TRBD2 (5 bases). This CDR3 spans 18 amino acids. V was shortened by 0 bases and J by 0 bases, with 15 bases between the two germline ends. Germline lookup yields CDR1 MGHRA and CDR2 YSYEKL. CDR3 DNA sequence: TGCGCCAGCAGCCAAGATCCGGGGTGGGAGTTCTCCTACAATGAGCAGTTCTTC. It yields the protein CASSQDPGWEFSYNEQFF.

About this clonotype itself: Here the CDR3 omits its conserved ending phenylalanine or tryptophan, so a read error is the likely source. The chain carries TRBV20-1 and TRBJ2-5; TRBD2 matches at 9 bases. With V trimmed by 4 bases and J by 4 bases, 7 bases remained unmatched. There are 14 residues in the CDR3. From germline, CDR1 is DFQATT and CDR2 SNEGSKA (reference sequence). The CDR3 loop reads CSAKRGAGGETQYI. In nucleotides, the CDR3 is TGCAGTGCTAAGCGTGGAGCGGGAGGAGAGACCCAGTACATC.

The rearrangement joins TRBV4-1 to TRBJ2-3, with D possibly being TRBD2 (6 bases). Per germline, CDR1 MGHRA and CDR2 YSYEKL. V gave up 1 base and J gave up 4 bases, with 21 bases separating them. CDR3 length equals 18 residues. The CDR3 loop is CASSQVPQGGVGPDTQYF. The CDR3 bases are TGCGCCAGCAGCCAAGTCCCGCAGGGAGGTGTTGGGCCAGATACGCAGTATTTT.

The chain couples TRBV28 to TRBJ2-5, with no clear D. V lost 8 bases to trimming and J lost 2 bases, with 12 bases between them. Germline V CDR1 and CDR2: MDHEN, SYDVKM. The CDR3 consists of 13 residues. CDR3 DNA: TGTGCCAGCGGGTACGGAACTCAAGAGACCCAGTACTTC. It is translated as CASGYGTQETQYF.

This rearrangement joins TRBV6-5 to TRBJ2-1; weak D call: TRBD2 (8 bases). CDR1 is MNHEY, CDR2 SVGAGI, per germline. With 4 bases removed from V and 6 bases from J, the gap between germline ends came to 13 bases. The CDR3 length is 14 residues. The CDR3 loop reads CASSSGGTANEQFF. DNA of the CDR3: TGTGCCAGCAGTTCGGGGGGGACAGCCAATGAGCAGTTCTTC.